Each of the 27 T cell receptor beta chains below was sequenced from the same sample in a study of human T cells and chemical hapten exposure. Time point denoted: patch test 2, 6 weeks after DPC sensitization. Treatment in this sample: therapeutic diphenylcyclopropenone sensitization with weekly scalp DPC. In TCRdb, the RACE reads were re-called with MiXCR into one record per CDR3 protein. The sample comprises about 95,000 distinct CDR3 sequences, over 10% of which are singletons, and about 3% rests with the top ten. The source was whole blood, collected in connection with sensitization to the hapten diphenylcyclopropenone (DPC). The receptors derive from a woman between 40 and 50 years old with alopecia areata. Some clones in this sample may be carry-over from other donors' samples.

This chain connects TRBV19 to TRBJ2-5, with 7 bases aligning to TRBD1. Germline values: CDR1 LNHDA, CDR2 SQIVND (reference sequence). V lost 5 bases and J lost 6; bases outside the gene matches: 6. There are 13 residues in the CDR3. CDR3 nucleotides: TGTGCCAGTAGTCCGGACAGGTGGAAGACCCAGTACTTC. This translates into CASSPDRWKTQYF.

A few counts support this clonotype. CDR3 nucleotide sequence: TGTGCCAGCAGTCCCCAGACTAGTTCCGTGCAGTACTTC. It codes for CASSPQTSSVQYF. The rearrangement links TRBV28 to TRBJ2-7; TRBD2 is a possible D gene (6 bases). Germline V gene lookup returns CDR1 MDHEN and CDR2 SYDVKM. The CDR3 has 13 residues. V lost 5 bases to trimming and J lost 9 bases, with 17 bases between them.

In its sample, this clonotype was seen many times. The chain joins TRBV18 to TRBJ2-7, with D uncertain. CDR1 is KGHSH, CDR2 LQKENI, per germline. CDR3 size: 15 residues. Trimming took 3 bases from V and 4 from J, leaving 16 bases between them. CDR3 nucleotides: TGTGCCAGCTCACCCCAACCGACCTACTTGTACGAGCAGTACTTC. It translates to CASSPQPTYLYEQYF.

The sample holds a few counts of this clonotype. The V and J genes are TRBV20-1 and TRBJ1-4; TRBD1 matches at 9 bases. Germline CDR1 reads DFQATT; CDR2 reads SNEGSKA (reference sequence). Trimming at V came to 6 bases and at J to 7 bases, leaving 9 bases not matched to a gene. The CDR3 is made up of 14 amino acids. CDR3 loop: CSAIQGAEPEKLFF. The CDR3 coding sequence is TGCAGTGCGATACAGGGGGCCGAACCTGAAAAACTGTTTTTT.

Only a few counts were recorded for this clonotype. This chain connects TRBV20-1 to TRBJ2-6, with D hard to call. Between the trimmed V and J ends, which lost 7 bases and 4 bases, there was a span of 11 bases. The germline V gene has CDR1 DFQATT and CDR2 SNEGSKA (reference sequence). This CDR3 is 13 amino acids long. The CDR3 nucleotides read TGCAGTGTCCCGGCCCGAGGGGCCAACGTCCTGACTTTC. It encodes CSVPARGANVLTF.

V is TRBV5-4 and J is TRBJ2-5, with D unresolved. V was trimmed by 3 bases and J by 3 bases, leaving 9 bases between them. This CDR3 contains 13 residues. Germline-derived CDR1 and CDR2 are SGHNT and YYREEE (reference sequence). The CDR3 DNA reads as TGTGCCAGCAGCTCGTACCGAGAAGAGACCCAGTACTTC. Translation: CASSSYREETQYF.

This sequence joins TRBV18 and TRBJ2-1; D tentatively reads TRBD1 or TRBD2 (5 bases each). Trimming shortened V by 4 bases and J by 2 bases, and 15 bases separated the two germline ends. Germline CDR1 is KGHSH and CDR2 is LQKENI. The CDR3 has 16 amino acids. The CDR3 DNA follows: TGTGCCAGCTCACACGACCGGGACCTAACCTACAATGAGCAGTTCTTC. It translates to CASSHDRDLTYNEQFF.

In this sample, this clonotype turned up a few times. The CDR3 DNA is TGTGCCAGCAGCTTAGAATATAGGGATGGAGATACGCAGTATTTT. Translation gives CASSLEYRDGDTQYF. The rearrangement joins TRBV7-8 to TRBJ2-3; D is unclear. Germline V CDR1 and CDR2: SGHVS, FQNEAQ. The CDR3 spans 15 residues. Trimming took off 1 base at V and 5 bases at J, with 13 bases between the two ends.

The chain couples TRBV7-2 to TRBJ2-3, with D tentatively TRBD2 (5 bases). V was clipped by 5 bases and J by 11 bases, with 11 bases between them. The CDR3 extends over 11 amino acids. Germline V lookup: CDR1 SGHTA, CDR2 FQGNSA. In DNA, the CDR3 is TGTGCCAGCAGCCTCATTAGCGAGCAGTATTTT. Amino acid sequence: CASSLISEQYF. The full variable domain, completed using reference TRBV7-2 and TRBJ2-3, is GAGVSQSPSNKVTEKGKDVELRCDPISGHTALYWYRQSLGQGLEFLIYFQGNSAPDKSGLPSDRFSAERTGGSVSTLTIQRTQQEDSAVYLCASSLISEQYFGPGTRLTVL.

This clonotype occurred many times. CDR3 sequence (DNA): TGTGCCAGCAGCGAAAGAGCCTACAATGAGCAGTTCTTC. Residues: CASSERAYNEQFF. The V and J genes are TRBV9 and TRBJ2-1, with D hard to call. The V end was cut by 3 bases, the J end by 2 bases, with 6 bases between. This CDR3 region has 13 residues. Germline V gene data show CDR1 as SGDLS and CDR2 as YYNGEE.

Many counts were recorded for this clonotype. The rearrangement uses TRBV7-2 and TRBJ2-5, with 7 positions matching TRBD1. The trim removed 5 bases at V and 0 bases at J, leaving 6 bases unmatched. This CDR3 has 15 amino acids. The germline CDR1 and CDR2 sequences are SGHTA and FQGNSA. The CDR3 nucleotides read TGTGCCAGCAGCCGAACCGGGACAGACCAAGAGACCCAGTACTTC. Its translation is CASSRTGTDQETQYF.

This clonotype was recorded at least ten times. The V call is TRBV7-2, the J call TRBJ2-2, with no clear D. In germline, CDR1 is SGHTA, CDR2 FQGNSA. Trimming stripped 0 bases from V and 6 bases from J, with 5 bases between. The CDR3 runs to 13 residues. CDR3 amino acids: CASSLAPPGELFF. CDR3 sequence (DNA): TGTGCCAGCAGCTTAGCCCCCCCCGGGGAGCTGTTTTTT.

This chain links TRBV19 with TRBJ2-2; 8 bases agree with TRBD1. After removal of 3 bases from V and 3 bases from J, the junction contained 3 bases not matched to a gene. The CDR3 covers 15 residues. Looked up from germline, CDR1 is LNHDA and CDR2 is SQIVND (reference sequence). CDR3 DNA: TGTGCCAGTAGTATGAACAGGGGGTACACCGGGGAGCTGTTTTTT. Translation gives CASSMNRGYTGELFF.

The chain combines TRBV4-2 with TRBJ1-2; no clear D gene. CDR1 and CDR2 (germline): LGHNA, YNFKEQ. V was shortened by 0 bases and J by 6 bases, with 14 bases between the two germline ends. The CDR3 is 15 amino acids. Written as DNA, the CDR3 is TGTGCCAGCAGCCAAGAAGCGGCGGGATCTGATGGCTACACCTTC. Residues: CASSQEAAGSDGYTF.

V gene TRBV18 combines with J gene TRBJ1-6; a possible D gene is TRBD1 (5 bases). Germline assignment: CDR1 KGHSH and CDR2 LQKENI. CDR3 size: 13 residues. Trimming took off 5 bases at V and 11 bases at J, with 13 bases between the two ends. CDR3 residues: CASSGLQDPPLHF. The CDR3 nucleotides are TGTGCCAGCTCAGGATTACAGGACCCACCCCTCCACTTT.

This clonotype was seen a handful of times. This rearrangement joins TRBV28 to TRBJ1-5, with D possibly TRBD1 on 6 matching bases. The CDR3 covers 13 residues. Trimming stripped 6 bases from V and 5 bases from J, with 11 bases between. CDR1 and CDR2 from the germline V gene are MDHEN and SYDVKM. As DNA, the CDR3 is TGTGCCAGCAGCGGACAGAATTATCAGCCCCAGCATTTT. Its protein product is CASSGQNYQPQHF.

The chain carries TRBV5-6 and TRBJ2-7; 8 bases fit TRBD2. CDR3 length: 15 amino acids. Germline V gives CDR1 SGHDT, CDR2 YYEEEE. V lost 3 bases, J lost 2 bases, and 7 bases stayed unmatched. The CDR3 nucleotides read TGTGCCAGCAGCTCCGAGGGACTAGGAACCTACGAGCAGTACTTC. Amino acid sequence: CASSSEGLGTYEQYF.

This clonotype was detected only once. The V call is TRBV6-6, the J call TRBJ2-1; D is possibly TRBD1 (6 bases). The CDR3 is made up of 15 amino acids. Trimming cost V 1 base and J 3 bases, with 10 bases left between them. The germline gives CDR1 MNHNY, CDR2 SVGAGI (reference sequence). The CDR3 DNA reads TGTGCCAGCAGTTACTACAGGGACGGCTACAATGAGCAGTTCTTC. Protein sequence: CASSYYRDGYNEQFF.

This clonotype was found many times. The J gene is TRBJ1-5, the V gene TRBV28; D is undetermined. In germline, CDR1 is MDHEN, CDR2 SYDVKM. This CDR3 region has 10 residues. The ends were cut back, 8 bases at V and 6 bases at J, with 5 bases in the middle. CDR3 sequence reads: CASGTQPQHF. In DNA form, the CDR3 reads TGTGCCAGCGGAACTCAGCCCCAGCATTTT. Complete variable domain (other parts from reference TRBV28 and TRBJ1-5): DVKVTQSSRYLVKRTGEKVFLECVQDMDHENMFWYRQDPGLGLRLIYFSYDVKMKEKGDIPEGYSVSREKKERFSLILESASTNQTSMYLCASGTQPQHFGDGTRLSIL.

In its sample, this clonotype was seen many times. The genes are TRBV7-8 and TRBJ2-7; TRBD1 aligns across 8 bases. CDR3 size: 13 residues. V shed 4 bases, J shed 7 bases, and the junction held 6 bases outside the gene matches. The V gene's germline CDR1 is SGHVS and CDR2 FQNEAQ. The CDR3 DNA sequence: TGTGCCAGCAGCTCAGGACAGGGCCGTGAGCAGTACTTC. It yields the protein CASSSGQGREQYF.

This clonotype was found many times. V and J are TRBV6-6 and TRBJ2-1; TRBD2 agrees at 7 bases. The ends lost 0 bases at V and 6 bases at J; junction bases unmatched: 11. Germline V gene data show CDR1 as MNHNY and CDR2 as SVGAGI (reference sequence). This CDR3 comprises 17 residues. In DNA form, the CDR3 reads TGTGCCAGCAGTTACTCGGGGTCGGGGGGTAGCCCCAATGAGCAGTTCTTC. Amino acid sequence: CASSYSGSGGSPNEQFF.

Here the CDR3 DNA reads TGTGCCAGCAGCTTAGCCCAGGTGGATGAAGCTTTCTTT. It encodes CASSLAQVDEAFF. This chain connects TRBV7-9 to TRBJ1-1; D call uncertain. Germline loops: CDR1 SEHNR, CDR2 FQNEAQ (reference sequence). Trimming removed 0 bases at V and 7 bases at J, with 9 bases between. CDR3 length: 13 amino acids.

In this sample, this clonotype turned up many times. The chain recombines TRBV11-2 with TRBJ1-2, with D uncertain. Looked up from germline, CDR1 is SGHAT and CDR2 is FQNNGV. The V end lost 11 bases, the J end lost 1 base, and 11 bases lay between the germline ends. This CDR3 has 12 amino acids. CDR3 residues: CASGRDNYGYTF. The CDR3 DNA reads TGTGCCTCGGGGAGGGATAACTATGGCTACACCTTC.

This clonotype was detected a few times. The gene calls are TRBV6-2 or TRBV6-3 and TRBJ2-1; D possibly corresponds to TRBD1 (6 bases). This CDR3 comprises 17 residues. Germline lookup yields CDR1 MNHEY and CDR2 SVGEGT. V lost 6 bases, J lost 0 bases, and 18 bases lay in between. The CDR3 nucleotides are TGTGCCAGCAGCATACGAGGACAGTTCAGCTCCTACAATGAGCAGTTCTTC. It codes for CASSIRGQFSSYNEQFF.

This clonotype showed up many times. V gene TRBV11-2 combines with J gene TRBJ2-3; 9 bases are a match to TRBD2. The germline V gene has CDR1 SGHAT and CDR2 FQNNGV. V shed 9 bases, J shed 5 bases, and the junction held 15 bases outside the gene matches. The CDR3 has 16 residues. The CDR3 coding sequence is TGTGCCAGTTGCCCCCTGCGCGGGGGGGGCCGAGATACGCAGTATTTT. Its protein is CASCPLRGGGRDTQYF.

In its sample, this clonotype was seen a few times. The chain has TRBV3-2 and TRBJ2-1; the table's D call, TRBD2, has no DNA check behind it. TRBV3-2 is described as a pseudogene. The CDR3 is 18 amino acids. In DNA form, the CDR3 reads TGTGCCAGCAGCCAAGTAACGGGAGGCTCCTACTCCTACAATGAGCAGTTCTTC. Translating it yields CASSQVTGGSYSYNEQFF.

The sample holds many counts of this clonotype. The chain joins TRBV28 to TRBJ2-1; 8 positions agree with TRBD1. The CDR3 covers 14 residues. CDR1 is MDHEN and CDR2 is SYDVKM in the germline V gene. V lost 4 bases to trimming and J lost 7 bases; unmatched junction nucleotides: 6. CDR3 coding DNA: TGTGCCAGCAGTTCAGGGGGCAGCCAAAATGAGCAGTTCTTC. It yields the protein CASSSGGSQNEQFF. Based on the CDR3 plus reference TRBV28 and TRBJ2-1, the full variable domain is DVKVTQSSRYLVKRTGEKVFLECVQDMDHENMFWYRQDPGLGLRLIYFSYDVKMKEKGDIPEGYSVSREKKERFSLILESASTNQTSMYLCASSSGGSQNEQFFGPGTRLTVL.